This TCR beta chain appears in the sequencing data of a study of cytomegalovirus exposure and HLA in healthy donors. Researchers ran the PCR with 60 Vbeta and 13 Jbeta primers. The data were produced by immunoSEQ multiplex PCR, yet TCRdb's version contains in-frame clones alone and is incomplete. The sample consists of around 140,000 clones, 60% to 80% of them appearing once. J gave up 2 bases and V 5 bases, and 8 bases lay outside the gene matches. Germline V gives CDR1 SGHTA, CDR2 FQGNSA. CDR3 length equals 17 residues. This clone was counted between two and nine times. This receptor was identified in a woman in her sixties or seventies in good health and CMV-seronegative. J is TRBJ2-3 and V is TRBV7-2; the match to TRBD2 covers 12 bases. The specimen was PBMCs. CDR3 coding DNA: TGTGCCAGCAGCCCGATTGGACTAGCGGGGATCACAGATACGCAGTATTTT. Its protein product is CASSPIGLAGITDTQYF. Complete variable domain (other parts from reference TRBV7-2 and TRBJ2-3): GAGVSQSPSNKVTEKGKDVELRCDPISGHTALYWYRQSLGQGLEFLIYFQGNSAPDKSGLPSDRFSAERTGGSVSTLTIQRTQQEDSAVYLCASSPIGLAGITDTQYFGPGTRLTVL.